The 7 T cell receptor beta chains below all came from one sample that was sequenced in a study. Tregs were sorted as CD4+CD25+CD127-/low cells. TCRdb re-derived calls from the 5' RACE reads in MiXCR, one entry per CDR3 protein. The sample has fewer than 65,000 distinct CDR3 sequences; less than 25% are singletons. Sequencing was performed on tumor-infiltrating Tregs sorted from the breast tumor. These receptors came from a female donor with breast cancer.

This clonotype was counted between two and nine times. V gene TRBV6-1 combines with J gene TRBJ1-6; no definite D call. Trimming shortened V by 1 base and J by 16 bases, and 11 bases separated the two germline ends. Germline V gene lookup returns CDR1 MNHNS and CDR2 SASEGT. The CDR3 is 12 residues long. CDR3 sequence (DNA): TGTGCCAGCAGTGAAGAGTTTAACCCTCTCCACTTT. Translation: CASSEEFNPLHF.

This clonotype was counted at least ten times. The CDR3 loop reads CASSQAAGGTDTQYF. Here the CDR3 DNA reads TGCGCCAGCAGCCAAGCGGCGGGAGGCACAGATACGCAGTATTTT. The chain combines TRBV4-3 with TRBJ2-3, with 7 bases lining up with TRBD2. V trimming: 1 base; J trimming: 1 base; junction bases outside the gene matches: 2. Germline V CDR1 and CDR2: LGHNA, YSLEER. The CDR3 is 15 amino acids.

The J gene is TRBJ1-1, the V gene TRBV7-8; 8 bases line up with TRBD1. The J segment lost 5 bases and the V segment lost 8 bases, leaving 13 bases of the junction unmatched. CDR1 and CDR2 from the germline V gene are SGHVS and FQNEAQ. This CDR3 region has 15 residues. The CDR3, as DNA: TGTGCCAGCGGGACTCCGACAGGGGCGGTGACTGAAGCTTTCTTT. It codes for CASGTPTGAVTEAFF.

The J gene is TRBJ1-1, the V gene TRBV5-1, with D unclear. Germline V gene data show CDR1 as SGHRS and CDR2 as YFSETQ. The CDR3 sequence is 16 residues long. V shed 0 bases and J shed 0 bases, with 12 bases lying between them. The CDR3 DNA sequence: TGCGCCAGCAGCTTGGAGACGACATTCATGAACACTGAAGCTTTCTTT. This sequence encodes CASSLETTFMNTEAFF. The full variable domain, with the rest looked up from reference TRBV5-1 and TRBJ1-1, is KAGVTQTPRYLIKTRGQQVTLSCSPISGHRSVSWYQQTPGQGLQFLFEYFSETQRNKGNFPGRFSGRQFSNSRSEMNVSTLELGDSALYLCASSLETTFMNTEAFFGQGTRLTVV.

The table lists this clonotype with a few counts. The chain combines TRBV5-6 with TRBJ2-2; 8 nucleotides agree with TRBD2. This CDR3 contains 17 residues. Germline V lookup: CDR1 SGHDT, CDR2 YYEEEE. After removal of 0 bases from V and 4 bases from J, the junction contained 8 bases not matched to a gene. The chain's CDR3 is CASSLGSGTRGTGELFF. In DNA, the CDR3 is TGTGCCAGCAGCTTGGGGTCCGGGACTAGGGGCACCGGGGAGCTGTTTTTT.

Comments on this clonotype: This may be a read error: a much more frequent sequence differs by one nucleotide. J is TRBJ2-5 and V is TRBV12-3 or TRBV12-4; D is unclear. CDR3 length equals 14 residues. V lost 6 bases and J 1 base, leaving 12 bases between the germline ends. The CDR3 sequence: CASSSSGLQETQYF. The CDR3 coding sequence is TGTGCCAGCAGCTCAAGTGGCCTCCAAGAGACCCAGTACTTC.

V and J are TRBV20-1 and TRBJ2-7; TRBD1 aligns across 7 bases. The junction had 12 bases not matched to a gene; V was cut back by 5 bases and J by 2 bases. CDR3 length: 15 residues. Germline lookup yields CDR1 DFQATT and CDR2 SNEGSKA (reference sequence). The CDR3 coding sequence is TGCAGTGCTTCCCACCCTCGGGACAGACCCTACGAGCAGTACTTC. This encodes CSASHPRDRPYEQYF.